The rows below give T cell receptor beta chains drawn from one sample of a study of OX40 agonist ivuxolimab in advanced cancers. The protocol was immunoSEQ multiplex PCR, while the TCRdb copy is restricted to in-frame clones and leaves out a portion. This sample has about 69,000 clones; almost 90% occur once, and the top ten carry about 11%. The starting material was CD4+ or CD8+ T cells sorted from blood, obtained in a trial of the OX40 agonist ivuxolimab. The receptors were sampled from an adult with an advanced solid tumor such as melanoma, head and neck, liver or kidney cancer. The CDR3 runs from the conserved cysteine through the conserved F or W. The D gene is left open where the match is weak.

J gene | V gene | D gene | CDR3 protein | CDR3 DNA
TRBJ2-5 | TRBV2 | TRBD2 | CASSGDYQETQYF | TGTGCCAGCAGTGGGGACTATCAAGAGACCCAGTACTTC
TRBJ2-3 | TRBV18 | TRBD1 | CASSLGQGVTDTQYF | TGTGCCAGCTCACTTGGACAGGGGGTCACAGATACGCAGTATTTT
TRBJ1-6 | TRBV9 | - | CASSVVMNSPLHF | TGTGCCAGCAGCGTAGTTATGAATTCACCCCTCCACTTT
TRBJ2-1 | TRBV5-1 | - | CASSKQGGNEQFF | TGCGCCAGCAGCAAACAAGGGGGAAATGAGCAGTTCTTC
TRBJ2-1 | TRBV5-5 | TRBD2 | CASSLSLAAYDEQFF | TGTGCCAGCAGCTTGAGTCTAGCGGCCTATGATGAGCAGTTCTTC
TRBJ2-7 | TRBV7-3 | - | CASSFHGASGEQYF | TGTGCCAGCAGCTTTCACGGGGCCTCGGGTGAGCAGTACTTC
TRBJ2-1 | TRBV2 | - | CASSERSRLSYNEQFF | TGTGCCAGCAGTGAACGTAGCAGACTCTCCTACAATGAGCAGTTCTTC
TRBJ2-5 | TRBV18 | - | CASSRATGPETQYF | TGTGCCAGCTCAAGGGCAACAGGGCCCGAGACCCAGTACTTC
TRBJ1-6 | TRBV28 | - | CASSLTTVSYNSPLHF | TGTGCCAGCAGTCTTACGACAGTCTCCTATAATTCACCCCTCCACTTT
TRBJ1-5 | TRBV4-3 | - | CASSQDSGYSNQPQHF | TGCGCCAGCAGCCAAGATTCCGGGTATAGCAATCAGCCCCAGCATTTT